These 16 T cell receptor beta chains share one sample of origin, sequenced in a study of OX40 agonist ivuxolimab in advanced cancers. The table came from immunoSEQ multiplex PCR; TCRdb's copy has only in-frame clones and leaves some out. The sample holds under 80,000 clones, about 89% seen once. Specimen: CD4+ or CD8+ T cells sorted from blood, collected in a trial of the OX40 agonist ivuxolimab. These receptors all stem from an adult with an advanced solid tumor such as melanoma, head and neck, liver or kidney cancer.

V and J are TRBV30 and TRBJ1-1; D perhaps matches TRBD1 (6 bases). The germline V gene has CDR1 GTSNPN and CDR2 SVGIG (reference sequence). This CDR3 contains 16 residues. Trimming cost V 2 bases and J 1 base, with 17 bases left between them. CDR3: CAWSRGGGGRNTEAFF. The CDR3 DNA is TGTGCCTGGAGTAGGGGGGGCGGTGGCAGGAACACTGAAGCTTTCTTT. Together with reference TRBV30 and TRBJ1-1, the CDR3 gives the full variable domain: SQTIHQWPATLVQPVGSPLSLECTVEGTSNPNLYWYRQAAGRGLQLLFYSVGIGQISSEVPQNLSASRPQDRQFILSSKKLLLSDSGFYLCAWSRGGGGRNTEAFFGQGTRLTVV.

The rearrangement links TRBV23-1 to TRBJ1-2; D gene unclear. TRBV23-1 is classed as an ORF, of uncertain function. V dropped 4 bases and J dropped 1 base, with 19 bases sitting between them. The CDR3 totals 17 residues. In nucleotides, the CDR3 is TGCGCCAGCAGTCGAGCCCGCGGGCCTAGGAATAACTATGGCTACACCTTC. This gives the protein CASSRARGPRNNYGYTF.

This clone was seen a single time. This chain connects TRBV7-9 to TRBJ1-2; D is unresolved. Looked up from germline, CDR1 is SEHNR and CDR2 is FQNEAQ (reference sequence). V was pared by 5 bases and J by 7 bases, with 11 bases between. This CDR3 region has 12 residues. Written as DNA, the CDR3 is TGTGCCAGCAGCGCCGGGGTCGGTGGCTACACCTTC. This translates into CASSAGVGGYTF.

The chain employs TRBV5-1 and TRBJ1-5; D remains unclear. Germline V gene data show CDR1 as SGHRS and CDR2 as YFSETQ. Trimming stripped 1 base from V and 0 bases from J, with 8 bases between. This CDR3 has 15 amino acids. CDR3 sequence: CASSLNGYSNQPQHF. The CDR3 DNA reads as TGCGCCAGCAGCTTGAATGGTTATAGCAATCAGCCCCAGCATTTT.

This clone is a singleton in its sample. This rearrangement joins TRBV29-1 to TRBJ1-4; 7 bases are a match to TRBD1. Germline lookup yields CDR1 SQVTM and CDR2 ANQGSEA. CDR3 length equals 14 residues. The trim removed 7 bases at V and 5 bases at J, leaving 10 bases unmatched. CDR3 residues: CSAMTQGPNEKLFF. The CDR3 region has the DNA TGCAGCGCCATGACACAGGGGCCAAATGAAAAACTGTTTTTT. The full variable domain, its missing parts supplied by reference TRBV29-1 and TRBJ1-4, is SAVISQKPSRDICQRGTSLTIQCQVDSQVTMMFWYRQQPGQSLTLIATANQGSEATYESGFVIDKFPISRPNLTFSTLTVSNMSPEDSSIYLCSAMTQGPNEKLFFGSGTQLSVL.

The V and J genes are TRBV18 and TRBJ2-3; D is ambiguous. Between the trimmed V and J ends, which lost 3 bases and 3 bases, there was a span of 10 bases. The CDR3 runs to 14 residues. CDR1 and CDR2 (germline): KGHSH, LQKENI. DNA for the CDR3: TGTGCCAGCTCACCTTCGGGTAGGACAGATACGCAGTATTTT. The encoded protein is CASSPSGRTDTQYF.

This chain connects TRBV19 to TRBJ1-2; D remains unclear. CDR3 length equals 15 residues. With 6 bases removed from V and 1 base from J, the gap between germline ends came to 15 bases. Germline assignment: CDR1 LNHDA and CDR2 SQIVND (reference sequence). Written as DNA, the CDR3 is TGTGCCAGTAGGAAGGTTGGCAGGATTAACTATGGCTACACCTTC. Protein sequence: CASRKVGRINYGYTF.

This clone has only one observation. The rearrangement uses TRBV5-1 and TRBJ1-4, with 7 bases fitting TRBD1. Germline values: CDR1 SGHRS, CDR2 YFSETQ. CDR3 length: 16 residues. The V gene end was trimmed by 4 bases and the J gene end by 7 bases; junction bases not matched to a gene: 13. In DNA, the CDR3 is TGCGCCAGCAGCCAGGCACTGACAGGGTCGGGTGAAAAACTGTTTTTT. Translated, it gives CASSQALTGSGEKLFF.

This chain connects TRBV28 to TRBJ1-2; perhaps TRBD1 as D (5 bases). In germline, CDR1 is MDHEN, CDR2 SYDVKM. The V and J ends lost 5 bases and 1 base respectively, with 14 bases between them. This CDR3 comprises 15 residues. For the CDR3, the DNA is TGTGCCAGCAGTGAAGCCAGGGATAGTAACTATGGCTACACCTTC. Translation: CASSEARDSNYGYTF.

The chain joins TRBV5-4 to TRBJ1-1, with 7 bases that match TRBD1. CDR1 is SGHNT and CDR2 is YYREEE in the germline V gene (reference sequence). J gave up 4 bases and V 4 bases, and 10 bases lay outside the gene matches. CDR3 length: 15 amino acids. The CDR3 loop reads CASSPRQGLGTEAFF. CDR3 nucleotide sequence: TGTGCCAGCAGCCCCCGACAGGGTTTGGGCACTGAAGCTTTCTTT.

V gene TRBV7-3 combines with J gene TRBJ2-3, with 7 bases matching TRBD2. The CDR3 totals 15 residues. V dropped 5 bases and J dropped 7; count of bases not matched to a gene: 12. Germline CDR1 reads SGHTA; CDR2 reads FQGTGA. This CDR3 is CASSTRPGLPNTQYF. As DNA, the CDR3 is TGTGCCAGCAGCACACGACCGGGACTACCGAATACGCAGTATTTT.

The rearrangement uses TRBV29-1 and TRBJ2-1; D is unclear. Germline assignment: CDR1 SQVTM and CDR2 ANQGSEA. The CDR3 length is 12 residues. The V and J ends lost 3 bases and 6 bases respectively, with 9 bases between them. The CDR3 DNA follows: TGCAGCGTTGAGTGGCAACTCAATGAGCAGTTCTTC. Translation: CSVEWQLNEQFF.

About this clone: The limits of the CDR3 on the DNA are not certain, so only TCRdb's listed CDR3 is given. The V gene is TRBV21-1, the J gene TRBJ2-2; TRBD1 is the table's D call and was not checked against the DNA. TRBV21-1 is recorded as a pseudogene. With termini counted, the CDR3 has 16 amino acids. CDR3 amino acids: CASSKVARGNTGELFF.

The chain links TRBV5-1 to TRBJ2-7, with a possible D match to TRBD1 (5 bases). Per germline, CDR1 SGHRS and CDR2 YFSETQ. There are 14 residues in the CDR3. The ends were cut back, 2 bases at V and 2 bases at J, with 11 bases in the middle. The chain's CDR3 is CASSFYGATYEQYF. DNA of the CDR3: TGCGCCAGCAGCTTTTATGGGGCGACCTACGAGCAGTACTTC.

The chain has TRBV5-6 and TRBJ2-3; D might be TRBD1 or TRBD2, each matching 5 bases. V was clipped by 4 bases and J by 3 bases, with 12 bases between them. CDR1 is SGHDT and CDR2 is YYEEEE in the germline V gene. The length of the CDR3 is 14 residues. This chain's CDR3 is CASSPRGTTDTQYF. The CDR3 coding sequence is TGTGCCAGCAGCCCCCGTGGGACGACAGATACGCAGTATTTT.

The rearrangement uses TRBV27 and TRBJ2-7; D tentatively fits TRBD1 or TRBD2 (5 bases each). Germline values: CDR1 MNHEY, CDR2 SMNVEV (reference sequence). This CDR3 is built from 13 residues. V lost 6 bases and J 2 bases, leaving 11 bases between the germline ends. The CDR3 here is CASSRDVTYEQYF. CDR3 sequence (DNA): TGTGCCAGCAGCCGGGACGTTACCTACGAGCAGTACTTC.